The next 16 T cell receptor beta chains were all read from a single sample in a study of early T cells in non-severe SARS-CoV-2 infection. TCRdb redid the calling of the 5' RACE reads with MiXCR, one entry per CDR3 protein. The sample holds approximately 79,000 distinct CDR3 sequences; approximately 13% are singletons and the top ten take 6%. Sequenced sample: whole blood. The receptors stem from an adult who was a healthcare worker with PCR-confirmed SARS-CoV-2 infection or an uninfected control (not recorded which).

The V and J genes are TRBV20-1 and TRBJ1-3; D call uncertain. The CDR3 is made up of 16 amino acids. The germline V gene has CDR1 DFQATT and CDR2 SNEGSKA (reference sequence). Trimming pared 0 bases from V and 2 bases from J, leaving 14 bases between. This CDR3 reads CSAREREFEAGNTIYF. The CDR3 DNA is TGCAGTGCTAGAGAAAGGGAGTTTGAAGCTGGAAACACCATATATTTT.

This clonotype was counted ten times or more. This chain links TRBV7-9 with TRBJ1-4; D gene unclear. Germline CDR1 and CDR2: SEHNR and FQNEAQ (reference sequence). The CDR3 extends over 17 amino acids. V was clipped by 5 bases and J by 3 bases, with 19 bases between them. The CDR3 region is CASSPRVFNAANEKLFF. DNA of the CDR3: TGTGCCAGCAGCCCCCGGGTCTTCAATGCAGCTAATGAAAAACTGTTTTTT.

This sequence joins TRBV28 and TRBJ2-7, with D uncertain. V lost 7 bases and J lost 3, with 13 bases in between. Germline assignment: CDR1 MDHEN and CDR2 SYDVKM. This CDR3 region has 13 residues. The CDR3 spells CASTESRNYEQYF. The CDR3 coding sequence is TGTGCCAGCACCGAATCCCGGAACTACGAGCAGTACTTC. Full variable domain (remainder filled in from reference TRBV28 and TRBJ2-7): DVKVTQSSRYLVKRTGEKVFLECVQDMDHENMFWYRQDPGLGLRLIYFSYDVKMKEKGDIPEGYSVSREKKERFSLILESASTNQTSMYLCASTESRNYEQYFGPGTRLTVT.

This clonotype was observed at least ten times. The chain joins TRBV6-5 to TRBJ2-7; 12 bases line up with TRBD2. Germline trimming cut 0 bases from V and 3 bases from J; bases unmatched to any gene: 3. This CDR3 is 16 amino acids long. The germline V gene encodes CDR1 MNHEY and CDR2 SVGAGI. CDR3: CASSYSGLAGNYEQYF. The DNA for the CDR3 is TGTGCCAGCAGTTACTCAGGACTAGCGGGGAACTACGAGCAGTACTTC.

Turning to this clonotype: A much larger clone differs by one base, so this may be a read error. This sequence joins TRBV7-9 and TRBJ1-2, with D hard to call. Germline V CDR1 and CDR2: SEHNR, FQNEAQ (reference sequence). The CDR3 spans 13 residues. CDR3 region: CVGTRGGNYGYTF. The CDR3 DNA sequence: TGTGTCGGCACCCGAGGCGGCAACTATGGCTACACCTTC.

This clonotype showed up many times. The chain recombines TRBV7-3 with TRBJ2-2; 8 bases line up with TRBD1. Trimming removed 5 bases from V and 3 bases from J; junction bases left unmatched: 5. The CDR3 length is 15 residues. Germline CDR1 reads SGHTA; CDR2 reads FQGTGA. CDR3 DNA sequence: TGTGCCAGCAGCCCCGGGACAGGTTACACCGGGGAGCTGTTTTTT. This translates into CASSPGTGYTGELFF.

The chain is built from TRBV20-1 and TRBJ2-7; TRBD2 might be the D (5 bases). Looked up from germline, CDR1 is DFQATT and CDR2 is SNEGSKA (reference sequence). The CDR3 has 13 residues. Trimming pared 1 base from V and 2 bases from J, leaving 9 bases between. This CDR3 reads CSARGERAYEQYF. CDR3 coding DNA: TGCAGTGCTAGAGGGGAGAGAGCCTACGAGCAGTACTTC.

This clonotype showed up just a few times. The V call is TRBV12-5, the J call TRBJ2-3; tentatively, D is TRBD1 (6 bases). Trimming removed 4 bases at V and 2 bases at J, with 10 bases between. Germline CDR1 reads LGHNT; CDR2 reads FRNRAP. The CDR3 covers 14 residues. The CDR3 spells CASGWGHDTDTQYF. In DNA form, the CDR3 reads TGTGCTAGTGGTTGGGGACACGACACAGATACGCAGTATTTT.

This clonotype was observed at least ten times. The rearrangement links TRBV30 to TRBJ2-2; maybe TRBD1 (7 bases). Per the germline V gene, CDR1 is GTSNPN and CDR2 is SVGIG (reference sequence). CDR3 length equals 17 residues. Trimming stripped 2 bases from V and 6 bases from J, with 22 bases between. CDR3 loop: CAWSLGGGGAWAGELFF. In DNA, the CDR3 is TGTGCCTGGAGTCTGGGTGGAGGGGGCGCTTGGGCCGGGGAGCTGTTTTTT.

This clonotype has a handful of counts. This chain links TRBV30 with TRBJ2-7; D remains unclear. This CDR3 contains 13 residues. Germline V gene lookup returns CDR1 GTSNPN and CDR2 SVGIG (reference sequence). Trimming shortened V by 2 bases and J by 3 bases, and 11 bases separated the two germline ends. CDR3 amino acids: CAWSPGLGYEQYF. CDR3 sequence (DNA): TGTGCCTGGAGTCCTGGGCTCGGCTACGAGCAGTACTTC.

This clonotype was seen more than once but under ten times. The chain combines TRBV4-1 with TRBJ1-2; no clear D. The CDR3 length is 13 residues. Germline V lookup: CDR1 MGHRA, CDR2 YSYEKL. Trimming took off 1 base at V and 2 bases at J, with 5 bases between the two ends. CDR3 region: CASSQVQNYGYTF. DNA for the CDR3: TGCGCCAGCAGCCAAGTGCAGAACTATGGCTACACCTTC.

This clonotype was detected a few times. CDR3 sequence (DNA): TGTGCCAGTAGTCTTCGCGGACAGGGAGCCTCCTATAATTCACCCCTCCACTTT. Its translation is CASSLRGQGASYNSPLHF. V is TRBV19 and J is TRBJ1-6, with 8 bases aligning to TRBD1. The CDR3 has 18 amino acids. CDR1 and CDR2 from the germline V gene are LNHDA and SQIVND (reference sequence). The junction had 9 bases not matched to a gene; V was cut back by 5 bases and J by 0 bases. The variable domain in full, with the rest retrieved from reference TRBV19 and TRBJ1-6, is DGGITQSPKYLFRKEGQNVTLSCEQNLNHDAMYWYRQDPGQGLRLIYYSQIVNDFQKGDIAEGYSVSREKKESFPLTVTSAQKNPTAFYLCASSLRGQGASYNSPLHFGNGTRLTVT.

The chain links TRBV4-1 to TRBJ2-7; tentative D call: TRBD1 (5 bases). From germline, CDR1 is MGHRA and CDR2 YSYEKL. The CDR3 is made up of 15 amino acids. The V end lost 10 bases, the J end lost 3 bases, and 22 bases lay between the germline ends. CDR3 nucleotide sequence: TGCGCCACCGCCCAGGGTGACCAAAATTTCTACGAGCAGTACTTC. Its translation: CATAQGDQNFYEQYF.

This clonotype was detected a few times. V gene TRBV7-2 combines with J gene TRBJ2-3, with D maybe TRBD1 (6 bases). Trimming pared 8 bases from V and 4 bases from J, leaving 13 bases between. The CDR3 has 13 amino acids. Germline CDR1 reads SGHTA; CDR2 reads FQGNSA. The CDR3 protein is CASAGARADTQYF. In nucleotides, the CDR3 is TGTGCCAGCGCAGGGGCCAGAGCAGATACGCAGTATTTT.

This chain connects TRBV27 to TRBJ2-7; D ambiguous. This CDR3 contains 14 residues. CDR1 MNHEY and CDR2 SMNVEV come from the germline V gene (reference sequence). Deletions cut 2 bases from V and 0 bases from J, with 8 bases between. CDR3: CASSLTQNSYEQYF. The CDR3 DNA follows: TGTGCCAGCAGTTTAACACAGAACTCCTACGAGCAGTACTTC.

This clonotype came up many times. CDR3 nucleotides: TGTGCCAGCAGCCATCAGGGGCACGGGAATGAAAAACTGTTTTTT. The encoded protein is CASSHQGHGNEKLFF. The V call is TRBV3-1, the J call TRBJ1-4; perhaps TRBD1 as D (6 bases). Trimming removed 3 bases from V and 5 bases from J, with 13 bases in between. This CDR3 comprises 15 residues. Germline CDR1 LGHDT, CDR2 YNNKEL (reference sequence).